The present T cell receptor (beta chain) was sequenced within a study of blood T cell repertoires in COVID-19. About the study: The United States, Italy and Spain were the sources of the acute and convalescent COVID-19 samples. T cells, B-cell-depleted T cells, or PBMCs supplied cDNA or gDNA.

Concerning this clone itself: One end of the junction is discordant with germline, which a read error may explain.

CDR1 SSHAT and CDR2 FNYEAQ come from the germline V gene (reference sequence). The CDR3 extends over 15 amino acids. Data came from immunoSEQ multiplex PCR; TCRdb stores just in-frame clones and leaves some out. The sample contains 250,000 or so clones, roughly 86% of which appear only once. The chain uses TRBV7-7 and TRBJ1-4; D might be TRBD1 (6 bases). This clonotype originated in a man aged 35-49 years with active or convalescent COVID-19. Sequenced material: peripheral blood. CDR3 sequence: CASSPSGAANEKLFF. CDR3 bases: TGTGCTAGCAGCCCATCAGGGGCCGCTAATGAAAAACTGTTTTTT.